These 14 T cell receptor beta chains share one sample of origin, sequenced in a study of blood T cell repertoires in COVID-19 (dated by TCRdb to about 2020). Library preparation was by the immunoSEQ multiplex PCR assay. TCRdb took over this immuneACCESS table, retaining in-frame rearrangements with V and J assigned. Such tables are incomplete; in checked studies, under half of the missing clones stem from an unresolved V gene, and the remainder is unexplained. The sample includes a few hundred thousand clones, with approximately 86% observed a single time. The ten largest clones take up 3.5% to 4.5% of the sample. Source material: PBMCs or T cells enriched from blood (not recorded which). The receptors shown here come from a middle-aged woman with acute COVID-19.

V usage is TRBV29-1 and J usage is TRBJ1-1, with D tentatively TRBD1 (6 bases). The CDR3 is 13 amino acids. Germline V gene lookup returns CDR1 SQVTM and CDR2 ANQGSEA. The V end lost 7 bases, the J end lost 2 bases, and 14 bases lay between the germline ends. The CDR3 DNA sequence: TGCAGCGCCGAGAGGACAGCTAACACTGAAGCTTTCTTT. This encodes CSAERTANTEAFF.

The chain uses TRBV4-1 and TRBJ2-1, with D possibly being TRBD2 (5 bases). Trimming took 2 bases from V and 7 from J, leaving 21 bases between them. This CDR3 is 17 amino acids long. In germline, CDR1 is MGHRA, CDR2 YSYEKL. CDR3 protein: CASSQYPGQGSGNEQFF. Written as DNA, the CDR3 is TGCGCCAGCAGCCAATACCCCGGGCAAGGCTCGGGGAATGAGCAGTTCTTC.

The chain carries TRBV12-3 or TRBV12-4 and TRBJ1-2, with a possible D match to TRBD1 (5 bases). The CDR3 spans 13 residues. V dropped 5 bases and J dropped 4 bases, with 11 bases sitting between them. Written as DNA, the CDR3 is TGTGCCAGCAGTACAGGACGGCCCTATGGCTACACCTTC. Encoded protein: CASSTGRPYGYTF.

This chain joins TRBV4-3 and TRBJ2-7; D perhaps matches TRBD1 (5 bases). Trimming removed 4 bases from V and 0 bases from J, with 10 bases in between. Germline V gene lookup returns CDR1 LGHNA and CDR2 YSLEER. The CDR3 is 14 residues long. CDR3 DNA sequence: TGCGCCAGCAGCCGCGACAGTTTCTCCTACGAGCAGTACTTC. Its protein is CASSRDSFSYEQYF.

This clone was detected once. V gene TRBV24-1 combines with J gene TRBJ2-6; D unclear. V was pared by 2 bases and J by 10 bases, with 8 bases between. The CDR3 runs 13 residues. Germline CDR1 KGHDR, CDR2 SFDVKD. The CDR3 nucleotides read TGTGCCACCAGTGATTCTCCTGAGAACGTCCTGACTTTC. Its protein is CATSDSPENVLTF.

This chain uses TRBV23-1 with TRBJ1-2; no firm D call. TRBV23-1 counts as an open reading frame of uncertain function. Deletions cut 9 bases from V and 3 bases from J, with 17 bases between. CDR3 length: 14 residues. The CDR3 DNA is TGCGCCAGGCAGTCACCTACGGGAGACTATGGCTACACCTTC. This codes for CARQSPTGDYGYTF.

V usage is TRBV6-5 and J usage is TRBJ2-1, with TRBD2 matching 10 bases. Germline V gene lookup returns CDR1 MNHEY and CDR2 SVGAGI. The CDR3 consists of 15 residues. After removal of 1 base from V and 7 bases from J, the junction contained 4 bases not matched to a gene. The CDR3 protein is CASSYLASGRNEQFF. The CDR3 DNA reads TGTGCCAGCAGTTACTTGGCTAGCGGGAGAAATGAGCAGTTCTTC.

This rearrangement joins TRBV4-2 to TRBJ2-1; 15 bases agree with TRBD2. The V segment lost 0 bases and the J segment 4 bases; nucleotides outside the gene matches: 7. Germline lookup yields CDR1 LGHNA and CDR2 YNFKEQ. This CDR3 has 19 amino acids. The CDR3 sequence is CASSQEWGLAGGLYNEQFF. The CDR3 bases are TGTGCCAGCAGCCAAGAATGGGGACTAGCGGGAGGTTTATACAATGAGCAGTTCTTC.

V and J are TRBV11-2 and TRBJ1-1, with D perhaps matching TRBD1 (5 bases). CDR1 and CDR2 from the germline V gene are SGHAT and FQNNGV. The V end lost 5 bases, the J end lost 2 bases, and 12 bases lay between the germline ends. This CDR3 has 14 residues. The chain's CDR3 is CASSADTGNTEAFF. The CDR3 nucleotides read TGTGCCAGCAGCGCGGACACGGGCAACACTGAAGCTTTCTTT.

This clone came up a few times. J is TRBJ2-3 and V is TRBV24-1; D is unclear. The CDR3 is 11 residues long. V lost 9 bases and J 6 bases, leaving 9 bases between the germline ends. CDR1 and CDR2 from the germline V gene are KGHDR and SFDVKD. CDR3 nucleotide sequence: TGTGCCACCGGAGTAAAGGATACGCAGTATTTT. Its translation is CATGVKDTQYF.

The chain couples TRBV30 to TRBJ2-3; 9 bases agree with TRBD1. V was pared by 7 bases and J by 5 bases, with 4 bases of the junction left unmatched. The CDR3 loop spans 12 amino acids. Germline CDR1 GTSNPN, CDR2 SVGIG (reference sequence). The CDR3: CAYDRGVDTQYF. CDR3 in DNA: TGTGCCTACGACAGGGGGGTAGATACGCAGTATTTT. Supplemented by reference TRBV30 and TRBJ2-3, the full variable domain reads SQTIHQWPATLVQPVGSPLSLECTVEGTSNPNLYWYRQAAGRGLQLLFYSVGIGQISSEVPQNLSASRPQDRQFILSSKKLLLSDSGFYLCAYDRGVDTQYFGPGTRLTVL.

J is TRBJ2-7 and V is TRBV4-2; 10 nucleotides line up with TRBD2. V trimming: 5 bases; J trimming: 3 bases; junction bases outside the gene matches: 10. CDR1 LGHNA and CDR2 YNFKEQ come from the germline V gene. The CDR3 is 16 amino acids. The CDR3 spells CASSARTSGGDYEQYF. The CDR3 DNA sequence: TGTGCCAGCAGCGCCCGGACTAGCGGAGGAGACTACGAGCAGTACTTC.

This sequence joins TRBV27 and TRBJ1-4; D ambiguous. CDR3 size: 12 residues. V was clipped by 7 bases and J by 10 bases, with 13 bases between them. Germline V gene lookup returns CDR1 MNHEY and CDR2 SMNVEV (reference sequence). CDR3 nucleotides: TGTGCCAGCATGGGTACAGCCTCAAAACTGTTTTTT. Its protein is CASMGTASKLFF.

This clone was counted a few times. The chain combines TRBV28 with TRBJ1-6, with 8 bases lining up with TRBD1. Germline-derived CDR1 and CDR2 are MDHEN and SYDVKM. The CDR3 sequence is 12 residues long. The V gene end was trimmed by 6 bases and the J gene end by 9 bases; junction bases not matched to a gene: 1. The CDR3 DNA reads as TGTGCCAGCAGGGACAGGGTTTCACCCCTCCACTTT. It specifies CASRDRVSPLHF.